This T cell receptor (beta chain) was profiled in a study of PD-1 and CTLA-4 blockade in melanoma. TCRdb's table, derived via immunoSEQ multiplex PCR, lists solely in-frame clones and lacks some. The sample carries under 7,500 clones, roughly 80% recorded once. This clone was picked up one time. Trimming stripped 5 bases from V and 9 bases from J, with 7 bases between. CDR1 and CDR2 (germline): SGHTA, FQGNSA. The CDR3 runs 11 residues. The sequence was collected from a human donor with melanoma. This chain links TRBV7-2 with TRBJ2-2; D ambiguous. The sample in question was CD8+ T cells from peripheral blood, obtained before anti-PD-1 treatment. The CDR3 sequence is CASSGYRELFF. CDR3 in DNA: TGTGCCAGCAGCGGATATAGGGAGCTGTTTTTT.